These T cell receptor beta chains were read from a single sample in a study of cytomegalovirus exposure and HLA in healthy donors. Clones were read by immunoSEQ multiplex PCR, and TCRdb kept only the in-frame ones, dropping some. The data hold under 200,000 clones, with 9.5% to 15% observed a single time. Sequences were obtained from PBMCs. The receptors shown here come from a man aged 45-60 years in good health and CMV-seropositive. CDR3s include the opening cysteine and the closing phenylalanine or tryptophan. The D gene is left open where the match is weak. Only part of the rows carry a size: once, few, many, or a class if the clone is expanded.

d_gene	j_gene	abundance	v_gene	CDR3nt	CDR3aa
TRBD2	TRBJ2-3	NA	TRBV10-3	TGTGCCATCAGTGAGGTAGCGGGGGGGGACACAGATACGCAGTATTTT	CAISEVAGGDTDTQYF
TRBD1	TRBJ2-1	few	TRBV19	TGTGCCAGTAAAACATGGGACAGGGTCTACAATGAGCAGTTCTTC	CASKTWDRVYNEQFF
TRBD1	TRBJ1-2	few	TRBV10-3	TGTGCCATCCTACCGGGACAGGGTAACTATGGCTACACCTTC	CAILPGQGNYGYTF
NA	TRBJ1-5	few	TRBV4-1	TGCGCCAGCAGCCCGGAAGGACAGCCGTCGACTCAGCCCCAGCATTTT	CASSPEGQPSTQPQHF
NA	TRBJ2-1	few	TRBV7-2	TGTGCCAGCAGCTTAGAGGCAGGGCTATACAATGAGCAGTTCTTC	CASSLEAGLYNEQFF
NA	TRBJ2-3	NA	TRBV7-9	TGTGCCAGCCACTATGGGGGCGATACGCAGTATTTT	CASHYGGDTQYF
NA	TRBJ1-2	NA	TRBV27	TGTGCCAGCAGTTTTTCGGGGAATAACTATGGCTACACCTTC	CASSFSGNNYGYTF
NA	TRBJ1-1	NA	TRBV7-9	TGTGTGCAGGGTAACACTGAAGCTTTCTTT	CVQGNTEAFF
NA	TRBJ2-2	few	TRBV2	TGTGCCAGCAGTGAAACGGAGTACACCGGGGAGCTGTTTTTT	CASSETEYTGELFF
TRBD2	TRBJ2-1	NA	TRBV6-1	TGTGCCAGCAGTGAATTAGCGGGGGGTATATGGGAGCAGTTCTTC	CASSELAGGIWEQFF
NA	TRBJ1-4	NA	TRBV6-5	TGTGCCAGCAGTTACACCGGGAGAAAACTGTTTTTT	CASSYTGRKLFF
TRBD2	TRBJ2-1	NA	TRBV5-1	TGCGCCAGCAGCATTGGTCTCGGACTAGTTTACAATGAGCAGTTCTTC	CASSIGLGLVYNEQFF
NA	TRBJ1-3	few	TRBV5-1	TGCGCCAGCAGCTTGGACAACTCTGGAAACACCATATATTTT	CASSLDNSGNTIYF
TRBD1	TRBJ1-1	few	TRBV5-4	TGTGCCAGCAGCCCAACAGGGGACACTGAAGCTTTCTTT	CASSPTGDTEAFF
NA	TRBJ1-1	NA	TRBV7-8	TGTGCCAGCAGCTACCCAACAGAGAACACTGAAGCTTTCTTT	CASSYPTENTEAFF
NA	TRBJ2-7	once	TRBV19	TGTGCCAGTAGTAAAGACAGGTCCTACGAGCAGTACTTC	CASSKDRSYEQYF
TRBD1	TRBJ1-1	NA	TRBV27	TGTGCCAGCAGTCTACAGGGGAGTGGCACTGAAGCTTTCTTT	CASSLQGSGTEAFF
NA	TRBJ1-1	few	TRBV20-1	TGCAGTGCTACCCCGACAGAAAAAGCTTTCTTT	CSATPTEKAFF
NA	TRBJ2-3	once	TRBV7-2	TGTGCCAGCAGCTTAGACGGCGCGGGGGCCACAGATACGCAGTATTTT	CASSLDGAGATDTQYF
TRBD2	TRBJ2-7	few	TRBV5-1	TGCGCCAGCAGCTTTACTGGGACTACCGAGGAGCAGTACTTC	CASSFTGTTEEQYF
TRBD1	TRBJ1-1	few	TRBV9	TGTGCCAGCAGCGTAAGACCCACAGGGGACACTGAAGCTTTCTTT	CASSVRPTGDTEAFF
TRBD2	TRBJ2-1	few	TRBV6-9	TGTGCCAGCCGGACTAGCGGGTCTTACAATGAGCAGTTCTTC	CASRTSGSYNEQFF
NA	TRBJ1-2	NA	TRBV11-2	TGTGCCAGCAGCTTGAGGGCGAGCTATGGCTACACCTTC	CASSLRASYGYTF
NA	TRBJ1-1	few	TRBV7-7	TGTGCCAGCAGCTTAGATCCGGACAGAGTGAACACTGAAGCTTTCTTT	CASSLDPDRVNTEAFF
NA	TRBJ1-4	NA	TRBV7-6	TGTGCCAGCAGCTCCTCTGCAACTAATGAAAAACTGTTTTTT	CASSSSATNEKLFF
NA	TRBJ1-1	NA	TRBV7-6	TGTGCCAGCAGCTTAGTTATTTTGGGACAAGTAAACACTGAAGCTTTCTTT	CASSLVILGQVNTEAFF
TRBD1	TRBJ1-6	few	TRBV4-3	TGCGCCAGCAGCCAAGCCCCGGGACAGGGGAATTCACCCCTCCACTTT	CASSQAPGQGNSPLHF
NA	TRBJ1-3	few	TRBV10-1	TGCGCCAGCAGTGGGGAGACAAACGGAAACACCATATATTTT	CASSGETNGNTIYF
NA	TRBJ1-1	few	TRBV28	TGTGCCAGCAGTTTACCCCGGACAGTGGAAGCTTTCTTT	CASSLPRTVEAFF
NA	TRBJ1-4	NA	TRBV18	TGTGCCAGCTCACCACGCCAGGGTCTTAATGAAAAACTGTTTTTT	CASSPRQGLNEKLFF
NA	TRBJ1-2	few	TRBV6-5	TGTGCCAGCAGTTACTCTTTCGGGGGGACCGGCTACACCTTC	CASSYSFGGTGYTF
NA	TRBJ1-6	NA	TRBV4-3	TGCGCCAGCAGCCAAGGTACAGGGTCTAATTCACCCCTCCACTTT	CASSQGTGSNSPLHF